This TCR beta chain was identified in a study of blood T cells in healthy people across ages. Next came a second PCR, run for about 7 to 12 cycles, which used a sample-barcoded 5' primer along with a J-beta primer mix. TCRdb redid the calling of the 5' RACE reads with MiXCR, one entry per CDR3 protein. The profile shows approximately 800,000 distinct CDR3 sequences, roughly 24% of them singletons. This CDR3 comprises 16 residues. Germline CDR1 SGHRS, CDR2 YFSETQ. V was pared by 2 bases and J by 6 bases, with 12 bases of the junction left unmatched. A further study also used this sample, focusing on T cells of mothers and their children. That report adds: For cDNA synthesis, the complete extracted RNA was used (roughly 1.5 ug per 15 ul).

Sequenced: blood. The TCR originated in a boy aged 5-17 years in good health. The chain recombines TRBV5-1 with TRBJ1-2, with TRBD1 matching 8 bases. The CDR3 protein is CASSLGTGTFKDGYTF. The CDR3 DNA reads TGCGCCAGCAGCTTAGGGACAGGAACCTTCAAGGATGGCTACACCTTC.